The T cell receptor beta chain described here comes from a study of blood T cells in healthy people across ages. Through a sample-barcoded 5' primer and a J-beta primer mix, a second PCR was run for roughly 6 to 11 cycles. From the 5' RACE reads, TCRdb called clonotypes with MiXCR, one entry per CDR3 protein. The table shows roughly 1.5 million distinct CDR3 sequences, with under 55% occurring only once. CDR1 is MGHRA, CDR2 YSYEKL, per germline. This CDR3 is 15 amino acids long. V was clipped by 5 bases and J by 3 bases; unmatched bases: 5. Sequencing was done on a sample of blood. This TCR was recovered from a woman aged 18-29 years in good health. The chain is built from TRBV4-1 and TRBJ2-3, with 10 bases aligning to TRBD1. The CDR3 spells CASSYRDRGTDTQYF. The DNA of the CDR3 is TGCGCCAGCAGCTACCGGGACAGGGGAACAGATACGCAGTATTTT.